This T cell receptor beta chain stems from a study of T cells after posttransplantation cyclophosphamide (dated by TCRdb to about 2016). Some background on the complete study: Using TRB sequencing, the study followed how the T cell repertoire rebuilt after myeloablative bone marrow transplantation with posttransplantation cyclophosphamide given as GVHD prophylaxis. Samples from roughly 35 PTCy-treated patients, along with samples from 16 of their related bone marrow donors, underwent antigen receptor sequencing. TRB sequencing was performed on blood from all 35 or so PTCy patients with 1-year posttransplant specimens. TRB sequencing was also done on up to roughly 3 additional blood samples from 2 to 5.2 years after transplant in 3 patients, and on pretransplant blood from several patients. Because TRA and TRB clonality correlated tightly in under ten samples, the subsequent TCR analyses were limited to TRB only. Public TRB sequences were compared against a database of over 3,600 sequences linked to responses to pathogens, tumor antigens, self-antigens and alloantigens.

TRB sequencing was run on genomic DNA with either the immunoSEQ assay at survey resolution or the hsTCRB kit. For the original study's pipeline: The immunoSEQ software handled initial read processing, and the LymphoSeq R package was used for repertoire analyses. Clonality was computed as 1 minus normalized Shannon entropy; Gini coefficient was also calculated for each TRB dataset. To infer phenotypes in unsorted samples, TRB sequences from sorted subsets of the recipient or donor were mapped onto the unsorted samples of the same recipient. The table was pulled from immuneACCESS by TCRdb, which kept in-frame rearrangements only. Such tables lose some clones; where checked, under half of the loss comes from unresolved V genes, and the rest has no known cause. V and J calls and clone size follow that table, whereas D and trimming were derived from the DNA. In all, the sample holds 30,000 or so clones, and 80% to 95% of those were seen once. Around 0.23% of the sample goes to the ten largest clones.

The CDR1 and CDR2 encoded by the germline V gene are SNHLY and FYNNEI. The CDR3 covers 16 residues, taking in both the cysteine and the phenylalanine. Only the CDR3 part of the read is kept: 48 bases, read in frame from the first base. V has 8 bases trimmed and J has 0 bases trimmed; junction bases matching no gene number 9. Regarding this clone: Its antigen is still unknown. Base qualities were left out, and no much larger clone turns up one base away.

Viable CD3+CD4+ or CD3+CD8+ cells that were CCR7+CD45RA+CD45RO-CD95-CD27+CD28+ were defined as naive T cells. Peripheral blood samples were provided by related bone marrow donors on the day of marrow donation. Mononuclear cells from peripheral blood and bone marrow were separated by Ficoll-Hypaque density centrifugation and then cryopreserved. CD4+ and CD8+ T cells, including naive and memory subsets, were sorted by FACS on a FACSAria II. General study outcomes and caveats: Across 45 patients, recipient CMV seropositivity and CMV reactivation were highly associated with TRB clonality; PTCy diversity was similar to CNI/methotrexate controls. Donor-recipient similarity was low at 1-2 months but increased during the first year, and donor CD8+ memory clones often dominated later blood repertoires. The TRB repertoires of T cells infiltrating skin or GI tract showed only limited overlap with the TRB repertoires of T cells in blood.

This receptor was taken from a woman aged 55-70 years in good health, CMV-negative, and a related stem cell transplant donor. This chain joins TRBV2 to TRBJ2-5, and TRBD1 aligns with 10 junction nucleotides. The specimen sequenced was naive CD4+ T cells sorted from PBMCs. The sequence in DNA is TGTGCCAGCCGAACAGACAGGGGGCGGAACCAAGAGACCCAGTACTTC. Translated, it gives CASRTDRGRNQETQYF.